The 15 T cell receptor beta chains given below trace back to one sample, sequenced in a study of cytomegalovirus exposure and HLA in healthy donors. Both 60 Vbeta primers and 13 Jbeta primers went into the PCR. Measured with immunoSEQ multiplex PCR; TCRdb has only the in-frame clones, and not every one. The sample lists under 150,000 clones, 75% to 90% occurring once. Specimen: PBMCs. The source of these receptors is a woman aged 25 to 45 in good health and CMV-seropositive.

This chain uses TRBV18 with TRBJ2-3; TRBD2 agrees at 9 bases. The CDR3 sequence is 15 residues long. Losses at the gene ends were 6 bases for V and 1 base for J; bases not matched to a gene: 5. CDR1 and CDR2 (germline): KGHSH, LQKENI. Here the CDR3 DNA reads TGTGCCAGCTCCCGCTCTAGCGGGGGCACAGATACGCAGTATTTT. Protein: CASSRSSGGTDTQYF.

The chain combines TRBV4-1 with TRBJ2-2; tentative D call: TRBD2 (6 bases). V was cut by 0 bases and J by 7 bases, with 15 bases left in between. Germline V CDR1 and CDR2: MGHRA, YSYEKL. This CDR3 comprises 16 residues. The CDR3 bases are TGCGCCAGCAGCCAAGAAGGGCGGGGAATGAACGGGGAGCTGTTTTTT. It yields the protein CASSQEGRGMNGELFF.

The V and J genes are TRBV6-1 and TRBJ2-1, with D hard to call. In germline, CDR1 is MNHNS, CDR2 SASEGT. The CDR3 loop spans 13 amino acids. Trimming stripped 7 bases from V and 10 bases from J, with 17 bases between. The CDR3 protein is CASIFRRSLEQFF. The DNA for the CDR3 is TGTGCCAGCATCTTCAGGCGCTCTTTGGAGCAGTTCTTC.

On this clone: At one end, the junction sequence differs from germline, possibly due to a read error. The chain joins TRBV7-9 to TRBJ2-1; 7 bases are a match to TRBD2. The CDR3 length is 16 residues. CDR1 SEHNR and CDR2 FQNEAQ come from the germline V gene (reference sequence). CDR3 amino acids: CSSSFGVVAGYNEQFF. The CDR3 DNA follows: TGTTCCAGCAGCTTTGGGGTTGTAGCGGGCTACAATGAGCAGTTCTTC.

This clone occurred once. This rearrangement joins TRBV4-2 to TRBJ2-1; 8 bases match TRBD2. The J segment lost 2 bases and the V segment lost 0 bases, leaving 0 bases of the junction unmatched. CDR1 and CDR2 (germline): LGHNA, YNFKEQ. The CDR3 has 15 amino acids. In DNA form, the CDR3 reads TGTGCCAGCAGCCAAGAGACTAGCGCCTACAATGAGCAGTTCTTC. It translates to CASSQETSAYNEQFF.

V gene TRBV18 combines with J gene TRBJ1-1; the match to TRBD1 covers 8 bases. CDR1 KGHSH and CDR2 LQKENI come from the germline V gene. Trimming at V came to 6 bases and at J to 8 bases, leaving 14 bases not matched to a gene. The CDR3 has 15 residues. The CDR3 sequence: CASSNQGARDTEAFF. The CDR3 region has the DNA TGTGCCAGCTCCAACCAGGGGGCGCGGGATACCGAAGCTTTCTTT.

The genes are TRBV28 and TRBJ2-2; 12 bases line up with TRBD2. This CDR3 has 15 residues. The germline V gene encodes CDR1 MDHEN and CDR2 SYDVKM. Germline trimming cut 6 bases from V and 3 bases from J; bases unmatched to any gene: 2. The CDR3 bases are TGTGCCAGCAGAACTAGCGGGAGGTACACCGGGGAGCTGTTTTTT. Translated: CASRTSGRYTGELFF.

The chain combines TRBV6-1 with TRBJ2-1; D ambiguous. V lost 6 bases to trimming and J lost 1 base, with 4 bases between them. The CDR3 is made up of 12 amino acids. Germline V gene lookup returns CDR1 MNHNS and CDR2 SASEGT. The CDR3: CASSVSYNEQFF. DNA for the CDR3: TGTGCCAGCAGCGTTTCCTACAATGAGCAGTTCTTC.

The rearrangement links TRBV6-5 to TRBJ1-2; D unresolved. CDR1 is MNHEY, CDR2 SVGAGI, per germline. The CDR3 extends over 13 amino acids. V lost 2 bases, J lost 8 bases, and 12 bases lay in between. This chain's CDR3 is CASSYEAFGGYTF. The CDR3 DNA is TGTGCCAGCAGTTACGAGGCCTTCGGAGGCTACACCTTC.

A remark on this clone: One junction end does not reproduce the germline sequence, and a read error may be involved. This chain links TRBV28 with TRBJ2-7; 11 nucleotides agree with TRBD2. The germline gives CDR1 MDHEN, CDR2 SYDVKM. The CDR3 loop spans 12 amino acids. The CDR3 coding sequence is TGTGCCAGCAGCGCTCCGCTAGCGGGGGGTGTCTTC. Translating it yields CASSAPLAGGVF. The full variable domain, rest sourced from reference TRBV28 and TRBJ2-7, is DVKVTQSSRYLVKRTGEKVFLECVQDMDHENMFWYRQDPGLGLRLIYFSYDVKMKEKGDIPEGYSVSREKKERFSLILESASTNQTSMYLCASSAPLAGGVFGPGTRLTVT.

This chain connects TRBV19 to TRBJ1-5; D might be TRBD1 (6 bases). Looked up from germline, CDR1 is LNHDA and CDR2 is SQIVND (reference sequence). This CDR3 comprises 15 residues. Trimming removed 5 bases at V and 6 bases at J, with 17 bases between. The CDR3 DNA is TGTGCCAGTAGTGCCGCTCAGGGGACTATTCAGCCCCAGCATTTT. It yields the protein CASSAAQGTIQPQHF.

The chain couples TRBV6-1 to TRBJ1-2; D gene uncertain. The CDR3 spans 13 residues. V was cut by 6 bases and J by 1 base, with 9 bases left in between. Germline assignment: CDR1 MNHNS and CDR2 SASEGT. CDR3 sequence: CASRPGSNYGYTF. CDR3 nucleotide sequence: TGTGCCAGCAGACCCGGGAGTAACTATGGCTACACCTTC.

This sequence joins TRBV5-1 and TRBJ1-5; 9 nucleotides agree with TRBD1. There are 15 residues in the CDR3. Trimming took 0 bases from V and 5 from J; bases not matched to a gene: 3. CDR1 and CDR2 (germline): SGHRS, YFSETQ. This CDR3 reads CASSLDGTGYQPQHF. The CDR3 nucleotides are TGCGCCAGCAGCTTGGATGGGACAGGGTATCAGCCCCAGCATTTT.

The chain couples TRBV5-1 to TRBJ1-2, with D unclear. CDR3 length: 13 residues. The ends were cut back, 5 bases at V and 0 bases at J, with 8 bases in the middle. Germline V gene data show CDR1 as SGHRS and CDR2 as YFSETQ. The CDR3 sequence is CASRLESNYGYTF. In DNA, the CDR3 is TGCGCCAGCAGATTAGAGTCTAACTATGGCTACACCTTC.

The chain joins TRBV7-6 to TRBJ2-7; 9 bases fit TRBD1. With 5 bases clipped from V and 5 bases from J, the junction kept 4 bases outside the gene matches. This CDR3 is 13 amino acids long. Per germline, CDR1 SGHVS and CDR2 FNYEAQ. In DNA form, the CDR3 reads TGTGCCAGCAGCGTTTGGACAGGGGACGAGCAGTACTTC. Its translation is CASSVWTGDEQYF. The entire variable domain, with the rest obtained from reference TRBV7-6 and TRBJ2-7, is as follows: GAGVSQSPRYKVTKRGQDVALRCDPISGHVSLYWYRQALGQGPEFLTYFNYEAQQDKSGLPNDRFSAERPEGSISTLTIQRTEQRDSAMYRCASSVWTGDEQYFGPGTRLTVT.